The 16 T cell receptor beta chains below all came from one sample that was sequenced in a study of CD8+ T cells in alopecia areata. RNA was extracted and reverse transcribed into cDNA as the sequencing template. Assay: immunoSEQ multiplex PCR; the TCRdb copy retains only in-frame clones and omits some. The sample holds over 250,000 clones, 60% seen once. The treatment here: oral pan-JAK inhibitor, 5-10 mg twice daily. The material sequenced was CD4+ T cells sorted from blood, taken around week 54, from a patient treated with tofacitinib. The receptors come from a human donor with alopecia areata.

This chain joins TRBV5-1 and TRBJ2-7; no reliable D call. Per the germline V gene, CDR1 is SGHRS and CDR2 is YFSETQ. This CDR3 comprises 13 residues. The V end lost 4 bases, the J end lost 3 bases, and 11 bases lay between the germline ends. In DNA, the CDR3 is TGCGCCAGCAGCACTGACGGACGCTACGAGCAGTACTTC. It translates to CASSTDGRYEQYF.

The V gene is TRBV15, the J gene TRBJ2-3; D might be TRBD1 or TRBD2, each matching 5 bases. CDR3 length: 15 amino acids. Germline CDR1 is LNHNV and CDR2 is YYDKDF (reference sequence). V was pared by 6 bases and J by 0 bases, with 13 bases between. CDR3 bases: TGTGCCACCAGTAGGGACGTCGCTAGCACAGATACGCAGTATTTT. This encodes CATSRDVASTDTQYF. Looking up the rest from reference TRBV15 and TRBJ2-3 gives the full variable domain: DAMVIQNPRYQVTQFGKPVTLSCSQTLNHNVMYWYQQKSSQAPKLLFHYYDKDFNNEADTPDNFQSRRPNTSFCFLDIRSPGLGDTAMYLCATSRDVASTDTQYFGPGTRLTVL.

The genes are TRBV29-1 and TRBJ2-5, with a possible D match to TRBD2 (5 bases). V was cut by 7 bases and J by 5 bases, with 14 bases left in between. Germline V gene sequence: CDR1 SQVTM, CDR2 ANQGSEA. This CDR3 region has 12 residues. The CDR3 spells CSAQRPGETQYF. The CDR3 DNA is TGCAGCGCCCAGAGGCCGGGGGAGACCCAGTACTTC. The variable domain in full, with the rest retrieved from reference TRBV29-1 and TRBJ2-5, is SAVISQKPSRDICQRGTSLTIQCQVDSQVTMMFWYRQQPGQSLTLIATANQGSEATYESGFVIDKFPISRPNLTFSTLTVSNMSPEDSSIYLCSAQRPGETQYFGPGTRLLVL.

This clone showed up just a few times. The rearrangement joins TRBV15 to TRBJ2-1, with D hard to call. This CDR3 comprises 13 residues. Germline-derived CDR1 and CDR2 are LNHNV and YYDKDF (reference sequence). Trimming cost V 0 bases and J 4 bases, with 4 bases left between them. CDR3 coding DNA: TGTGCCACCAGCAGAGAACAGTACAATGAGCAGTTCTTC. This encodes CATSREQYNEQFF.

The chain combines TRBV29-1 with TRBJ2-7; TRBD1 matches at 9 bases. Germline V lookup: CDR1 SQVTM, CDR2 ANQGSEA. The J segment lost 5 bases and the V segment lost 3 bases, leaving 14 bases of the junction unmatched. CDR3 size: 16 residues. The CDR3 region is CSVETQGTGSKHEQYF. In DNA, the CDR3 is TGCAGCGTTGAGACTCAAGGGACAGGGAGCAAGCACGAGCAGTACTTC.

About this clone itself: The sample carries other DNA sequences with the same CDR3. The CDR3 reads CSVGETQYF. In DNA, the CDR3 is TGCAGCGTTGGGGAGACCCAGTACTTC. The chain joins TRBV29-1 to TRBJ2-5; D uncertain. Trimming removed 4 bases at V and 5 bases at J, with 2 bases between. CDR1 and CDR2 (germline): SQVTM, ANQGSEA. The CDR3 runs to 9 residues. Supplemented by reference TRBV29-1 and TRBJ2-5, the full variable domain reads SAVISQKPSRDICQRGTSLTIQCQVDSQVTMMFWYRQQPGQSLTLIATANQGSEATYESGFVIDKFPISRPNLTFSTLTVSNMSPEDSSIYLCSVGETQYFGPGTRLLVL.

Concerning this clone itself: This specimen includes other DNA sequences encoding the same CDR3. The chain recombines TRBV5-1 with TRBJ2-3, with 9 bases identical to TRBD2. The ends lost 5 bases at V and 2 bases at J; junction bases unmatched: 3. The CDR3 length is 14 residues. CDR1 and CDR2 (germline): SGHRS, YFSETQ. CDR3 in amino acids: CASSPSGNTDTQYF. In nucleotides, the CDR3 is TGCGCCAGCAGTCCTAGCGGGAACACAGATACGCAGTATTTT.

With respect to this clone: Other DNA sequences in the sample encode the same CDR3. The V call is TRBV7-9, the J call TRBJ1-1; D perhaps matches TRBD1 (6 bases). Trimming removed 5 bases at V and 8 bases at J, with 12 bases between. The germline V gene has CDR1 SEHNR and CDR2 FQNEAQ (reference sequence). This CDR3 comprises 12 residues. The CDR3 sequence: CASSRGGPEAFF. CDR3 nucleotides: TGTGCCAGCAGCCGCGGGGGCCCCGAAGCTTTCTTT. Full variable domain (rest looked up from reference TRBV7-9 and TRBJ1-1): DTGVSQNPRHKITKRGQNVTFRCDPISEHNRLYWYRQTLGQGPEFLTYFQNEAQLEKSRLLSDRFSAERPKGSFSTLEIQRTEQGDSAMYLCASSRGGPEAFFGQGTRLTVV.

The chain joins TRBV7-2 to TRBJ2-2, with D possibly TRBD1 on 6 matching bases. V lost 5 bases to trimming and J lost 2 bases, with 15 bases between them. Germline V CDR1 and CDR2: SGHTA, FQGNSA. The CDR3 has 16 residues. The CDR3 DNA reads TGTGCCAGCAGCCACTACAGGGCCCAAAACACCGGGGAGCTGTTTTTT. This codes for CASSHYRAQNTGELFF.

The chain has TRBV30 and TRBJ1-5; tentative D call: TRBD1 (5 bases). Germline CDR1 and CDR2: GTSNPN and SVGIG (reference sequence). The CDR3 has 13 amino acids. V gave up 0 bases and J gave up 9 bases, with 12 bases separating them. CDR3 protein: CAWSVAGLGPQHF. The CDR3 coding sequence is TGTGCCTGGAGTGTGGCAGGGTTAGGGCCCCAGCATTTT.

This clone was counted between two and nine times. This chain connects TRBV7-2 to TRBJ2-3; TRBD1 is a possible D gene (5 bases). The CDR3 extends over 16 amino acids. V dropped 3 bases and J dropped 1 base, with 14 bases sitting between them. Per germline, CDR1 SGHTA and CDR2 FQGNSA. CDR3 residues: CASSFDVGPGTDTQYF. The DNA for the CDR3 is TGTGCCAGCAGCTTTGACGTGGGGCCCGGCACAGATACGCAGTATTTT.

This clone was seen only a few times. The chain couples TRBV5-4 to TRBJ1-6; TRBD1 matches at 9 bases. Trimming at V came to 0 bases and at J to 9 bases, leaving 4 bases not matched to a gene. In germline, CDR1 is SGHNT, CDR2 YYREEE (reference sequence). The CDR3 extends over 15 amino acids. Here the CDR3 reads CASSLGATGGSPLHF. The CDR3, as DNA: TGTGCCAGCAGCTTGGGGGCGACAGGGGGTTCACCCCTCCACTTT.

The DNA of the CDR3 is TGTGCCAGCAGCCCGACAAACCCAAAACACCGAGAGCAGTTCTTC. Encoded protein: CASSPTNPKHREQFF. The rearrangement joins TRBV7-2 to TRBJ2-1; D is unresolved. With 5 bases removed from V and 10 bases from J, the gap between germline ends came to 21 bases. The CDR3 is 15 amino acids. The germline gives CDR1 SGHTA, CDR2 FQGNSA. Looking up the rest from reference TRBV7-2 and TRBJ2-1 gives the full variable domain: GAGVSQSPSNKVTEKGKDVELRCDPISGHTALYWYRQSLGQGLEFLIYFQGNSAPDKSGLPSDRFSAERTGGSVSTLTIQRTQQEDSAVYLCASSPTNPKHREQFFGPGTRLTVL.

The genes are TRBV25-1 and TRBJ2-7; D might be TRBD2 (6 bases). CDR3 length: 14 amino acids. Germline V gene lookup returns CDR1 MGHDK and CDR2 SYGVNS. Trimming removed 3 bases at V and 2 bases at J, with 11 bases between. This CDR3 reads CASSEAGTTYEQYF. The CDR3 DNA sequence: TGTGCCAGCAGTGAGGCGGGGACCACCTACGAGCAGTACTTC.

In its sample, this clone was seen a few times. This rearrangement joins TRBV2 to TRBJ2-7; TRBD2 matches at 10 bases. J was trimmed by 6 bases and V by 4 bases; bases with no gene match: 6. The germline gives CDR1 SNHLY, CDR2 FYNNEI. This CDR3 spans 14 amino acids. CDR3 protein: CASSAAGGNSEQYF. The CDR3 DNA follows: TGTGCCAGCAGTGCAGCGGGGGGGAACAGCGAGCAGTACTTC.

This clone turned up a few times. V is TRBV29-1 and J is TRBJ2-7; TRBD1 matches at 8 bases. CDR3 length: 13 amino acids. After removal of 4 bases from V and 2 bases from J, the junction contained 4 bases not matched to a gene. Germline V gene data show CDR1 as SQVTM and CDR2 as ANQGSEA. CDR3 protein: CSVVRTGTYEQYF. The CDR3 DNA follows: TGCAGCGTTGTTAGGACAGGGACCTACGAGCAGTACTTC.